This T cell receptor beta chain was observed in a study of T cell clusters in autoimmune cytopenias. The CDR3 covers 15 residues. TRB was amplified from roughly 250 ng of peripheral blood genomic DNA per sample. Multiplex touch-down PCR amplified TRB using TRB-A and TRB-B pools in one tube. After re-calling the multiplex PCR reads, TCRdb lists one entry per CDR3 protein, DNA absent. This sample's table has 6,000 to 9,000 distinct CDR3 sequences. The specimen sequenced was peripheral blood. The source of this sequence is a human donor with an autoimmune cytopenia or autoimmune hepatitis (not recorded which). This chain uses TRBV12-3 or TRBV12-4 with TRBJ1-4; TCRdb reports TRBD1, a call that lacks DNA to check it against. CDR3 residues: CASSYQGTGGEKLFF.